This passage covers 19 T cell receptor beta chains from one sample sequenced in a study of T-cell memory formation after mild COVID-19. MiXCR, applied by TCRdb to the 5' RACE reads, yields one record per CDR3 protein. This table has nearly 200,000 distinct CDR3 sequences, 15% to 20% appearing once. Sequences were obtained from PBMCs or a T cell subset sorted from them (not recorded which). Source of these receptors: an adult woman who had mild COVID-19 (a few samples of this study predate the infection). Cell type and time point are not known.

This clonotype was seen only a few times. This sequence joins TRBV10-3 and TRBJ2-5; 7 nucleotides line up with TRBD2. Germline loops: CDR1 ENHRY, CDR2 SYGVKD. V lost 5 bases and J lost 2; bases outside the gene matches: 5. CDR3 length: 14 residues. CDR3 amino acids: CAISTSDQQETQYF. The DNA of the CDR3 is TGTGCCATCAGTACTAGCGACCAACAAGAGACCCAGTACTTC.

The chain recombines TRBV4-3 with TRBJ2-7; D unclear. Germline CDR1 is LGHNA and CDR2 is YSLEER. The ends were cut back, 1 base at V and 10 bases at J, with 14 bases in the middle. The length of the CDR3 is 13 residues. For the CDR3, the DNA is TGCGCCAGCAGCCAAGGGGCGGCCGCCAGCCAGTACTTC. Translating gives CASSQGAAASQYF.

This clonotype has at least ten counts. The CDR3 here is CASSPTGSSTDTQYF. CDR3 nucleotide sequence: TGTGCCAGCAGCCCCACGGGGTCTAGCACAGATACGCAGTATTTT. The gene calls are TRBV5-6 and TRBJ2-3; D perhaps matches TRBD2 (5 bases). V lost 4 bases to trimming and J lost 0 bases, with 12 bases between them. This CDR3 is 15 amino acids long. Germline assignment: CDR1 SGHDT and CDR2 YYEEEE.

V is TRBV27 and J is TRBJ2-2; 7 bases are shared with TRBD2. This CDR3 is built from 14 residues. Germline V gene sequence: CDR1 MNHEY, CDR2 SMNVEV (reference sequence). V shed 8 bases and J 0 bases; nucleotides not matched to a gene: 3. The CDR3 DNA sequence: TGTGCCAGCCGGGACTACTCGAACACCGGGGAGCTGTTTTTT. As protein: CASRDYSNTGELFF.

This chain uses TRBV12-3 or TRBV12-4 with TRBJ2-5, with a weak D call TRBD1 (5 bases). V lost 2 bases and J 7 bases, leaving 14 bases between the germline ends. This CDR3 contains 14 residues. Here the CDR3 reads CASSLRGRVGTQYF. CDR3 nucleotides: TGTGCCAGCAGTTTAAGGGGCAGGGTTGGGACCCAGTACTTC.

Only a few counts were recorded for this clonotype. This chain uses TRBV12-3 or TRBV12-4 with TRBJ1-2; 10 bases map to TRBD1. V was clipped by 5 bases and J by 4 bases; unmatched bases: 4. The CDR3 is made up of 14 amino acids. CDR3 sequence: CASSLRTGGYGYTF. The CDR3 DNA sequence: TGTGCCAGCAGTCTCCGGACAGGGGGCTATGGCTACACCTTC.

This chain's CDR3 is CAIAWVRVDEQFF. The CDR3 coding sequence is TGTGCCATAGCCTGGGTTCGAGTTGATGAGCAGTTCTTC. J is TRBJ2-1 and V is TRBV10-3; D gene uncertain. Per the germline V gene, CDR1 is ENHRY and CDR2 is SYGVKD. V was clipped by 9 bases and J by 8 bases, with 17 bases between them. This CDR3 is built from 13 residues.

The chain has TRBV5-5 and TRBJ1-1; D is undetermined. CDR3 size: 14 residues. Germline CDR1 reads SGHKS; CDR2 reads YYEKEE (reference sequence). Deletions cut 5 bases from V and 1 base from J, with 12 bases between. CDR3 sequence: CASRAGGWNTEAFF. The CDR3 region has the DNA TGTGCCAGCAGAGCAGGTGGGTGGAACACTGAAGCTTTCTTT.

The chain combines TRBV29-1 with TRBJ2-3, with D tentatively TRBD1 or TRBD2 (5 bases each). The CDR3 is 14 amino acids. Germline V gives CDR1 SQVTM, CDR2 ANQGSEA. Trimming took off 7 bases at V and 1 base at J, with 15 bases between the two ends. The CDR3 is CSAGRDGGTDTQYF. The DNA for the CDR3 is TGCAGCGCCGGCCGGGACGGCGGCACAGATACGCAGTATTTT.

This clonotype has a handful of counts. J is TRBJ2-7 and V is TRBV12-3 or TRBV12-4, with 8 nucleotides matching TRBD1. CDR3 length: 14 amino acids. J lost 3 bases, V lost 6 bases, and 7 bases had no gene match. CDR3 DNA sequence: TGTGCCAGCAGCTCCCTCAGGGGGCACTACGAGCAGTACTTC. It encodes CASSSLRGHYEQYF.

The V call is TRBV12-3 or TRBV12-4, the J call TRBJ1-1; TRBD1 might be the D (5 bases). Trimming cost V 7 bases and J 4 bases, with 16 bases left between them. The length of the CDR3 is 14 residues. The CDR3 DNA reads TGTGCCAGCATAAGGGGCCTTAGCGGCACTGAAGCTTTCTTT. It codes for CASIRGLSGTEAFF.

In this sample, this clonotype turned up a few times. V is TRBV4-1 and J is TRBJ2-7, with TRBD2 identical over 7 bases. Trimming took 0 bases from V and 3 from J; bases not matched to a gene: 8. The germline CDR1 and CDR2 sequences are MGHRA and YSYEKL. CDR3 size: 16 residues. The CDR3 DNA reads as TGCGCCAGCAGCCAAGATATGAGCGGGGTGAACTACGAGCAGTACTTC. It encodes CASSQDMSGVNYEQYF.

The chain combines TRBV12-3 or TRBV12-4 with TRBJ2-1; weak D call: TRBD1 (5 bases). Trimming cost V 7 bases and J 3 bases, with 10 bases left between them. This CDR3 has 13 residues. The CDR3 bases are TGTGCCAGCAACCGTGACAGCTACAATGAGCAGTTCTTC. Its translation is CASNRDSYNEQFF.

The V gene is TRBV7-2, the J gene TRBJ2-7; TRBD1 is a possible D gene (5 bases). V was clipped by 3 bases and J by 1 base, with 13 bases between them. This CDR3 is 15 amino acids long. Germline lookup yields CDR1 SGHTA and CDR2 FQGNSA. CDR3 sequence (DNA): TGTGCCAGCAGCTTTGTTCCAGGGTCTTCCTACGAGCAGTACTTC. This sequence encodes CASSFVPGSSYEQYF.

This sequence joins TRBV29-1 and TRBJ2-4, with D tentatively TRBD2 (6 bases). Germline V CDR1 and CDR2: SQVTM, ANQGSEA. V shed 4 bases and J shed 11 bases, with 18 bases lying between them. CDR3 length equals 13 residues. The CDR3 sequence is CSVGDSGLRVQYF. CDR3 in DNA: TGCAGCGTTGGTGATAGCGGCCTCAGAGTTCAGTACTTC. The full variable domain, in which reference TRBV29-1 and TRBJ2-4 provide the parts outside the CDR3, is SAVISQKPSRDICQRGTSLTIQCQVDSQVTMMFWYRQQPGQSLTLIATANQGSEATYESGFVIDKFPISRPNLTFSTLTVSNMSPEDSSIYLCSVGDSGLRVQYFGAGTRLSVL.

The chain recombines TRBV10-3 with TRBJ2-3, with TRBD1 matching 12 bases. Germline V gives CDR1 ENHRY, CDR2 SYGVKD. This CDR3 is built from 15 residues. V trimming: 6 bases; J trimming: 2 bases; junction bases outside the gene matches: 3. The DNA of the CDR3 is TGTGCCATCAGAGGGACAGGGGGCCTCACAGATACGCAGTATTTT. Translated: CAIRGTGGLTDTQYF.

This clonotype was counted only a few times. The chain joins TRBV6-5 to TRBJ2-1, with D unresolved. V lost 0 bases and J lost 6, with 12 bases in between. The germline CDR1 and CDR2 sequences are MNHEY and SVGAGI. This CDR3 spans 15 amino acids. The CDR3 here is CASSYSRTRPNEQFF. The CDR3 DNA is TGTGCCAGCAGTTACTCGAGGACCAGACCCAATGAGCAGTTCTTC.

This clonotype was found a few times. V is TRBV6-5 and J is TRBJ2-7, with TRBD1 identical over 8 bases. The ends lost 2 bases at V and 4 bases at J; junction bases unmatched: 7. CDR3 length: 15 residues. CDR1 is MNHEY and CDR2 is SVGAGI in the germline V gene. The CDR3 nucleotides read TGTGCCAGCAGTTACGCGGCAGGGGGCCATTACGAGCAGTACTTC. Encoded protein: CASSYAAGGHYEQYF.

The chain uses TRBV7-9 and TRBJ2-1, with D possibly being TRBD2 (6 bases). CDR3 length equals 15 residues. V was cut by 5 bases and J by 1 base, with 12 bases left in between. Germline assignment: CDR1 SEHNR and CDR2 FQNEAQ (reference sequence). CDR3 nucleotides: TGTGCCAGCAGCATTAGCGGATCGTCCTACAATGAGCAGTTCTTC. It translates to CASSISGSSYNEQFF. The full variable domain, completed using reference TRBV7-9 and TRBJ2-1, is DTGVSQNPRHKITKRGQNVTFRCDPISEHNRLYWYRQTLGQGPEFLTYFQNEAQLEKSRLLSDRFSAERPKGSFSTLEIQRTEQGDSAMYLCASSISGSSYNEQFFGPGTRLTVL.